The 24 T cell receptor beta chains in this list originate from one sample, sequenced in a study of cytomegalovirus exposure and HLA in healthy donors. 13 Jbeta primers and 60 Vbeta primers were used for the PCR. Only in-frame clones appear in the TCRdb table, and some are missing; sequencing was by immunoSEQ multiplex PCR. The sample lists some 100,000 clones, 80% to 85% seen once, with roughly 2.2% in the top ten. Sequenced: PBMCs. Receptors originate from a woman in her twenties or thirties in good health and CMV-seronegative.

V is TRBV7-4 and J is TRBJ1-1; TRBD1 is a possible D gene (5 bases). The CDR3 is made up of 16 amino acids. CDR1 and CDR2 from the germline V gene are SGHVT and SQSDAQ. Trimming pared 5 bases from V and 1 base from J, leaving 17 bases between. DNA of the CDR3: TGTGCCAGCAGCCCCCCTCTGGCAGGGCCGAACACTGAAGCTTTCTTT. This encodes CASSPPLAGPNTEAFF.

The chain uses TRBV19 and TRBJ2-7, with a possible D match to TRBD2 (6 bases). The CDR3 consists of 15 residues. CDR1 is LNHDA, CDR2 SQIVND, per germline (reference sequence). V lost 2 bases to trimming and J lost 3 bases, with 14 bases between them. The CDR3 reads CASSIRGTSNYEQYF. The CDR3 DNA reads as TGTGCCAGTAGTATACGGGGGACTTCCAACTACGAGCAGTACTTC.

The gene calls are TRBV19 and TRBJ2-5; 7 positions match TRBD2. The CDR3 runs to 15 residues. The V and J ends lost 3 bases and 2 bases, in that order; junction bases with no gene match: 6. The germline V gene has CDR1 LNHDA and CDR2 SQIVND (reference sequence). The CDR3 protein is CASSILAGDQETQYF. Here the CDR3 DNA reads TGTGCCAGTAGTATTCTGGCGGGAGATCAAGAGACCCAGTACTTC.

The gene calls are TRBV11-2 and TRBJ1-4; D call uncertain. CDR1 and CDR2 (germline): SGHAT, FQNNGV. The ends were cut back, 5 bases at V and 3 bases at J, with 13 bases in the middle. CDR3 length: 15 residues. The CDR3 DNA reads TGTGCCAGCAGCCTAGGGCAAACCGCTAATGAAAAACTGTTTTTT. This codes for CASSLGQTANEKLFF.

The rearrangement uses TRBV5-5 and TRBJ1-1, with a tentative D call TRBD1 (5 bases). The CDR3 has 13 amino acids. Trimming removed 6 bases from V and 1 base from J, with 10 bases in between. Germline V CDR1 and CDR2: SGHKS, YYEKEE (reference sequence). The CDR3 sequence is CASMSQGNTEAFF. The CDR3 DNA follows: TGTGCCAGCATGTCCCAGGGGAACACTGAAGCTTTCTTT.

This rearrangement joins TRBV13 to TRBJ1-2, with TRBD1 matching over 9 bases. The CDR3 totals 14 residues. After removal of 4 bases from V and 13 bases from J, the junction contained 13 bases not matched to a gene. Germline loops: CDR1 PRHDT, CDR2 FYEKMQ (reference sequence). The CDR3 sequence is CASSSRTGVLVFTF. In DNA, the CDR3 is TGTGCCAGCAGCTCGAGGACAGGGGTACTTGTCTTCACCTTC. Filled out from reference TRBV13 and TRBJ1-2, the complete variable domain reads AAGVIQSPRHLIKEKRETATLKCYPIPRHDTVYWYQQGPGQDPQFLISFYEKMQSDKGSIPDRFSAQQFSDYHSELNMSSLELGDSALYFCASSSRTGVLVFTFGSGTRLTVV.

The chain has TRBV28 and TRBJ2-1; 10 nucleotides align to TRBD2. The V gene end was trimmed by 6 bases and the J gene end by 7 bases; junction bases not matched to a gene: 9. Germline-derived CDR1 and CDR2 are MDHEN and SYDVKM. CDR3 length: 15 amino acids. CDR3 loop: CASSSGTSVWNEQFF. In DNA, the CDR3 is TGTGCCAGCAGCTCCGGGACTAGCGTATGGAATGAGCAGTTCTTC.

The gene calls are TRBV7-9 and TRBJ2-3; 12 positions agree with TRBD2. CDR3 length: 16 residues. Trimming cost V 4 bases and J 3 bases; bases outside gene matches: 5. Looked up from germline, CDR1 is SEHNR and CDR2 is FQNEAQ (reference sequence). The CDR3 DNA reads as TGTGCCAGCAGCTCTTGGACTAGCGGGGTGACAGATACGCAGTATTTT. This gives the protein CASSSWTSGVTDTQYF.

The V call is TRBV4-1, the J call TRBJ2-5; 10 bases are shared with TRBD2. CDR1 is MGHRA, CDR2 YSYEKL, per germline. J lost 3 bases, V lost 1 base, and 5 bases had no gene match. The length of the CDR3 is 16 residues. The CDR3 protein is CASSQARTSGKETQYF. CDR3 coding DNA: TGCGCCAGCAGCCAAGCAAGGACTAGCGGAAAAGAGACCCAGTACTTC.

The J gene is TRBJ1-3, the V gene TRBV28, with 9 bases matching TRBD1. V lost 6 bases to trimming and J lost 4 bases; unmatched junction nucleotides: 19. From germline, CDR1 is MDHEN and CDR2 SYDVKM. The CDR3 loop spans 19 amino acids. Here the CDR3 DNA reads TGTGCCAGCAGCCTACTGCCGGGACAGGGTGGTTCTTGGGGAAACACCATATATTTT. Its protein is CASSLLPGQGGSWGNTIYF.

CDR3 amino acids: CASSNLKGGRGQPQPQHF. The CDR3 bases are TGTGCCAGCAGTAACCTCAAAGGGGGCAGGGGGCAGCCTCAGCCCCAGCATTTT. The J gene is TRBJ1-5, the V gene TRBV27; TRBD1 aligns across 8 bases. Germline lookup yields CDR1 MNHEY and CDR2 SMNVEV (reference sequence). Unmatched junction bases numbered 18, after V lost 5 bases and J lost 6 bases. The length of the CDR3 is 18 residues.

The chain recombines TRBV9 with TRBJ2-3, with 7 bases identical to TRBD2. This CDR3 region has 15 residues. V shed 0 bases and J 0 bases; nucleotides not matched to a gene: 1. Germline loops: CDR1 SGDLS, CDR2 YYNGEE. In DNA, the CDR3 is TGTGCCAGCAGCGTAGGCGGGGGTAGCACAGATACGCAGTATTTT. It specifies CASSVGGGSTDTQYF.

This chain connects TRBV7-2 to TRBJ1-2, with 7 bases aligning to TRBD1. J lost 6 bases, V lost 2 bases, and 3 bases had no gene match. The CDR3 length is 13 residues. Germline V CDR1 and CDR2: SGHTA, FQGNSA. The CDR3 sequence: CASSLYQGDGYTF. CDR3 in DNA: TGTGCCAGCAGCTTATATCAGGGGGATGGCTACACCTTC.

The CDR3 DNA reads TGTGCCAGCAGCTTGGATGTGGGAGTTGTATCCGAGCAGTACTTC. This codes for CASSLDVGVVSEQYF. The chain joins TRBV7-9 to TRBJ2-7; D is possibly TRBD2 (5 bases). Per the germline V gene, CDR1 is SEHNR and CDR2 is FQNEAQ (reference sequence). V dropped 3 bases and J dropped 6 bases, with 18 bases sitting between them. The CDR3 consists of 15 residues.

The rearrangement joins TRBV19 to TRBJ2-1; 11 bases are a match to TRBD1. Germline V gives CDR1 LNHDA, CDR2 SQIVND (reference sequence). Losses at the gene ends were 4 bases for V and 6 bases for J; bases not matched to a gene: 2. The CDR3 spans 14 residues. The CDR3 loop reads CASSRGTGGNEQFF. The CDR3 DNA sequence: TGTGCCAGTAGTAGGGGGACAGGGGGCAATGAGCAGTTCTTC.

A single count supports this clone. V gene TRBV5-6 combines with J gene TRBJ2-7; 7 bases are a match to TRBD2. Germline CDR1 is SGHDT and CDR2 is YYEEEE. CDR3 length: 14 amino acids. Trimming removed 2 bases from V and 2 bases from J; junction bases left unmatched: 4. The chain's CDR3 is CASSFGGSTYEQYF. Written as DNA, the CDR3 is TGTGCCAGCAGCTTCGGGGGGTCGACCTACGAGCAGTACTTC. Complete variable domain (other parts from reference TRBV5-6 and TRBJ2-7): DAGVTQSPTHLIKTRGQQVTLRCSPKSGHDTVSWYQQALGQGPQFIFQYYEEEERQRGNFPDRFSGHQFPNYSSELNVNALLLGDSALYLCASSFGGSTYEQYFGPGTRLTVT.

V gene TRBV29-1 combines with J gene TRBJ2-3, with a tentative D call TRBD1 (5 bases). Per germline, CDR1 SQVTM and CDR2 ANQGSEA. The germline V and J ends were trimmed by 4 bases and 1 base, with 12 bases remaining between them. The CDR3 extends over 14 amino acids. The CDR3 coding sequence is TGCAGCGTTGTGCAGGGTGGGGGCACAGATACGCAGTATTTT. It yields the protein CSVVQGGGTDTQYF.

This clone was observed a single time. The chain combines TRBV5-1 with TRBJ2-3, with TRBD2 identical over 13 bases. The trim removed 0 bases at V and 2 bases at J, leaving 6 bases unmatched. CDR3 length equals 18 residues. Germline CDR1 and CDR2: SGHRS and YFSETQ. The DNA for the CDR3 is TGCGCCAGCAGCTTGGTACCGGGACTAGCGGGATTCACAGATACGCAGTATTTT. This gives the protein CASSLVPGLAGFTDTQYF.

The CDR3 nucleotides are TGTGCCTCAAAAGGTAGCGGGAGGGCAGATACGCAGTATTTT. It yields the protein CASKGSGRADTQYF. The chain recombines TRBV2 with TRBJ2-3, with 11 bases that match TRBD2. The CDR3 covers 14 residues. From germline, CDR1 is SNHLY and CDR2 FYNNEI. V dropped 11 bases and J dropped 4; count of bases not matched to a gene: 8.

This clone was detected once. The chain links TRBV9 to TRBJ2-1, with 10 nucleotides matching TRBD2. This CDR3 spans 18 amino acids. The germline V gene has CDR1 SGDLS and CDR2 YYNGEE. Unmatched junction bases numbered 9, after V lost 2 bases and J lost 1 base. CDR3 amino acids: CASSVSASGSLSYNEQFF. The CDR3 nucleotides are TGTGCCAGCAGCGTGTCGGCTAGCGGGAGTTTATCCTACAATGAGCAGTTCTTC.

The CDR3 nucleotides are TGTGCCACATTCGGGGGGCCCGGGAGGACCCTCCACTTT. This translates into CATFGGPGRTLHF. The chain carries TRBV2 and TRBJ1-6, with a weak D call TRBD1 (6 bases). V was cut by 10 bases and J by 14 bases, with 21 bases left in between. This CDR3 has 13 residues. CDR1 is SNHLY and CDR2 is FYNNEI in the germline V gene.

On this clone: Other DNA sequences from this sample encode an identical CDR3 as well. The chain's CDR3 is CASSFLLASPYEQYF. The CDR3 nucleotides are TGTGCCAGCAGCTTCCTACTAGCGTCTCCCTACGAGCAGTACTTC. This rearrangement joins TRBV7-9 to TRBJ2-7, with 7 bases that match TRBD2. The germline V gene has CDR1 SEHNR and CDR2 FQNEAQ (reference sequence). J gave up 2 bases and V 3 bases, and 7 bases lay outside the gene matches. CDR3 size: 15 residues. The full variable domain, completed using reference TRBV7-9 and TRBJ2-7, is DTGVSQNPRHKITKRGQNVTFRCDPISEHNRLYWYRQTLGQGPEFLTYFQNEAQLEKSRLLSDRFSAERPKGSFSTLEIQRTEQGDSAMYLCASSFLLASPYEQYFGPGTRLTVT.

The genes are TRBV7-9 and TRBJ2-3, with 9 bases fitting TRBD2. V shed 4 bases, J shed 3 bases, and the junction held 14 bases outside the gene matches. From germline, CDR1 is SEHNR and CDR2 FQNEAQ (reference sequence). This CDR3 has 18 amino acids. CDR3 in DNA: TGTGCCAGCAGCTCCCCCGGGGGCGGCGCGGGAGGGACAGATACGCAGTATTTT. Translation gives CASSSPGGGAGGTDTQYF.

Here the CDR3 DNA reads TGTGCCAGCAGTACACCACAGGGTTCCCTCTACGAGCAGTACTTC. It yields the protein CASSTPQGSLYEQYF. The chain joins TRBV28 to TRBJ2-7; possible D gene TRBD1, 6 bases. V was pared by 5 bases and J by 3 bases, with 17 bases between. The length of the CDR3 is 15 residues. CDR1 MDHEN and CDR2 SYDVKM come from the germline V gene.